This T cell receptor (beta chain) originates from a study of blood T cell repertoires in COVID-19. On the study more broadly: Sample material is recorded as cDNA or gDNA derived from T cells, B-cell-depleted T cells, or PBMCs.

Produced via immunoSEQ multiplex PCR; TCRdb's table is partial and in-frame only. This sample has more than 250,000 clones, with around 85% found just once. The material sequenced was PBMCs or T cells enriched from blood (not recorded which). The sequence came from a man under 40 who had recovered from COVID-19.

The CDR3 DNA reads TGTGCCAGCAGCCACCGGGGGGACAGGGGAAATGAGCAGTTCTTC. Its translation is CASSHRGDRGNEQFF. The chain couples TRBV3-1 (or the pseudogene TRBV3-2) to TRBJ2-1; 10 bases match TRBD1. Trimming cost V 3 bases and J 7 bases; bases outside gene matches: 6. The CDR3 runs 15 residues. Germline CDR1 reads LGHDT; CDR2 reads YNNKEL (reference sequence).